The T cell receptor beta chain described here comes from a study of T-cell reconstitution after alpha-beta-depleted transplantation in children. Study outcomes and limitations: Some patients' high day-60 TCRbeta diversity was attributed to recipient cells surviving conditioning. As was reported, about two months after transplant, alpha-beta T cells came from several hundred expanded graft clones. When one year had passed after transplant, most T-cell counts and diversity came from newly produced T cells.

Library preparation (for TCRbeta) was performed with unique molecular identifiers. Via MiXCR, TCRdb re-called the PCR reads, giving one row per CDR3 protein. The repertoire holds 600,000 or so distinct CDR3 sequences, roughly 23% seen once, with roughly 14% in the top ten. The CDR3 sequence is 15 residues long. Between the trimmed V and J ends, which lost 4 bases and 4 bases, there was a span of 14 bases. Germline CDR1 and CDR2: SGHTA and FQGTGA. This clonotype has just a few counts. What it binds is not known. Sequencing was performed on PBMCs, mostly from graft donor cells, taken 360 days after TCRalphabeta/CD19-depleted stem cell transplant. J is TRBJ2-1 and V is TRBV7-3; possibly TRBD2 for D (5 bases). The clonotype comes from a boy younger than two who had a stem cell transplant for acute myeloid leukemia, so the T cells may come from the graft donor. Here the CDR3 reads CASSSPSLGYNEQFF. As DNA, the CDR3 is TGTGCCAGCAGCTCCCCTAGCTTGGGTTACAATGAGCAGTTCTTC.